The 4 T cell receptor beta chains given below trace back to one sample, sequenced in a study of CD8 T cells in Susac syndrome. When the RNA was reverse transcribed, random hexamers were used with an input of roughly 0.5 to 1 ug. One entry per CDR3 protein, called by TCRdb with MiXCR from the immunoSEQ multiplex PCR reads. The table lists some 96,000 distinct CDR3 sequences, 95% of them singletons. The sample consisted of CD8+ T cells from PBMCs. The receptors come from a human donor with Susac syndrome.

This chain joins TRBV24-1 and TRBJ2-2; 8 nucleotides match TRBD2. There are 17 residues in the CDR3. The ends lost 5 bases at V and 1 base at J; junction bases unmatched: 8. In germline, CDR1 is KGHDR, CDR2 SFDVKD. CDR3 sequence: CATSVQSGGRNTGELFF. CDR3 coding DNA: TGTGCCACCAGTGTACAAAGCGGGGGCCGGAACACCGGGGAGCTGTTTTTT.

This clonotype was picked up a small number of times. The chain combines TRBV28 with TRBJ1-2; TRBD1 might be the D (6 bases). Per germline, CDR1 MDHEN and CDR2 SYDVKM. The CDR3 is 14 residues long. V was cut by 1 base and J by 4 bases, with 10 bases left in between. CDR3 protein: CASSLFSDSYGYTF. CDR3 in DNA: TGTGCCAGCAGTTTATTTTCGGACAGCTATGGCTACACCTTC.

This chain links TRBV11-2 with TRBJ1-4; 10 bases are a match to TRBD1. The germline gives CDR1 SGHAT, CDR2 FQNNGV. This CDR3 has 15 residues. V lost 5 bases, J lost 6 bases, and 6 bases stayed unmatched. In nucleotides, the CDR3 is TGTGCCAGCAGCCCCTCCGGGACAGGGGATGAAAAACTGTTTTTT. Translating gives CASSPSGTGDEKLFF.

V and J are TRBV7-3 and TRBJ2-2; D gene unclear. The CDR3 runs to 11 residues. Germline V gene lookup returns CDR1 SGHTA and CDR2 FQGTGA. Trimming cost V 7 bases and J 6 bases, with 6 bases left between them. DNA for the CDR3: TGTGCCAGCATGGGGTCCGGGGAGCTGTTTTTT. Translation gives CASMGSGELFF.